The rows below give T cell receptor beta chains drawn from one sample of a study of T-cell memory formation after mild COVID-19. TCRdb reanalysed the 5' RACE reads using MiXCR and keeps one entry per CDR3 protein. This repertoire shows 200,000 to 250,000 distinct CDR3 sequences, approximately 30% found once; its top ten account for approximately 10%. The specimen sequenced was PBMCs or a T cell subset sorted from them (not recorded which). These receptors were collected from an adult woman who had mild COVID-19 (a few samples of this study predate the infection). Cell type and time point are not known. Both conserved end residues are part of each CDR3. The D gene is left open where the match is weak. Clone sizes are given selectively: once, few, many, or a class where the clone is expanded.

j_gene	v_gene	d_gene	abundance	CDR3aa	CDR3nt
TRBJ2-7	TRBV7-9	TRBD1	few	CASSSRDREGSEQYF	TGTGCCAGCAGCTCCCGGGACAGGGAAGGGAGCGAGCAGTACTTC
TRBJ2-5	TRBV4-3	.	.	CASSSHSGQETQYF	TGCGCCAGCAGCTCGCATTCGGGGCAAGAGACCCAGTACTTC
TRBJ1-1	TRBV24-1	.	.	CATSSFGNTEAFF	TGTGCCACCAGTTCCTTCGGGAACACTGAAGCTTTCTTT
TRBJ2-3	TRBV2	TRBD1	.	CASGRRDSSTDTQYF	TGTGCCAGCGGGCGCCGGGACAGCAGCACAGATACGCAGTATTTT
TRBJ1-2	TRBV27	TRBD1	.	CASSFAWDRDGYTF	TGTGCCAGCAGTTTCGCCTGGGACAGGGACGGCTACACCTTC
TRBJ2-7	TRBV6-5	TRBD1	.	CAAKRSGQGVEQYF	TGTGCCGCTAAGAGGTCGGGACAGGGAGTCGAGCAGTACTTC
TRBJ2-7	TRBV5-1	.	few	CASSHFFNPRVEQYF	TGCGCCAGCAGCCACTTCTTTAACCCCAGGGTCGAGCAGTACTTC
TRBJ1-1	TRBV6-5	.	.	CASSVVWEVGTEAFF	TGTGCCAGCAGTGTCGTGTGGGAGGTTGGCACTGAAGCTTTCTTT
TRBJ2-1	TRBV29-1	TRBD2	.	CSVRSGLAGVYEQFF	TGCAGCGTTCGATCGGGACTAGCGGGAGTGTATGAGCAGTTCTTC
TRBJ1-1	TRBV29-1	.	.	CSVDNPTGRNTEAFF	TGCAGCGTTGATAACCCGACAGGTCGGAACACTGAAGCTTTCTTT
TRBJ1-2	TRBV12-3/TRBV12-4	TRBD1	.	CASSPGQGGGYTF	TGTGCCAGCAGCCCTGGACAGGGAGGTGGCTACACCTTC